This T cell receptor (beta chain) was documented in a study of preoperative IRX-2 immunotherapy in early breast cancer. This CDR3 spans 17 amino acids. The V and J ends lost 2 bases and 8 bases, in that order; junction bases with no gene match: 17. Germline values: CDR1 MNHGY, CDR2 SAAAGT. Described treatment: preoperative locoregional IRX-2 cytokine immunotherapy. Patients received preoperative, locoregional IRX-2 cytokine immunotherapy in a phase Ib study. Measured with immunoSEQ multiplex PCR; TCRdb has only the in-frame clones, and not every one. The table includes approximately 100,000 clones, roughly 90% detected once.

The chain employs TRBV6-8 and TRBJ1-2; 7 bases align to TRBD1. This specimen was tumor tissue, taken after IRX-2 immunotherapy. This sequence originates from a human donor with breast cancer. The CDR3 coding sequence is TGTGCCAGCAGTTACGTGGGGCAGGGGGGCCTTGCCAAAGGCTACACCTTC. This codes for CASSYVGQGGLAKGYTF.